Sequencing of this T cell receptor (beta chain) was carried out in a study of blood T cell repertoires in COVID-19. As for the study in general: PBMCs, B-cell-depleted T cells, or T cells were the source of the cDNA or gDNA that made up the material.

The ends were cut back, 1 base at V and 4 bases at J, with 7 bases in the middle. CDR3 length: 13 amino acids. Germline V gene lookup returns CDR1 MNHNS and CDR2 SASEGT. Some clones are missing from TCRdb's copy, which holds only in-frame ones; the method was immunoSEQ multiplex PCR. The sample lists 260,000 or so clones, 65% to 85% occurring once. The sequence came from an elderly man with acute or convalescent COVID-19. Sequencing input: peripheral blood. This rearrangement joins TRBV6-1 to TRBJ1-2; D unresolved. The CDR3 region is CASSEGHGYGYTF. CDR3 sequence (DNA): TGTGCCAGCAGTGAAGGTCACGGCTATGGCTACACCTTC.